This TCR beta chain was obtained from a study of sequential checkpoint blockade in melanoma. In the study overall: Randomization was 1:1 between first-line nivolumab→ipilimumab and ipilimumab→nivolumab. Each arm's sequence ended with maintenance nivolumab.

This table comes from immunoSEQ multiplex PCR, and its TCRdb copy is limited to in-frame clones, with some not included. Altogether roughly 17,000 clones are present, about 70% being singletons, with the ten largest covering 20% to 25%. This clone was detected only once. The CDR3 length is 15 residues. Germline loops: CDR1 MNHEY, CDR2 SMNVEV (reference sequence). The V gene lost 3 bases and the J gene lost 3 bases, with 9 bases spanning the gap. Regarding treatment: randomized to nivolumab then ipilimumab (arm A) or the reverse (arm B). DNA-damaging chemotherapy had not been given to any patient beforehand. PBMC sorting kept live CD3+CD8+ cells without CD19 or CD56.

The source material was CD8+ T cells sorted from blood (inferred from file names), sampled from a patient given nivolumab and ipilimumab in sequence. The receptor comes from a human donor with melanoma. The gene calls are TRBV27 and TRBJ1-6; the D is unclear. The CDR3 here is CASSLTPIYNSPLHF. DNA of the CDR3: TGTGCCAGCAGTTTGACACCGATCTATAATTCACCCCTCCACTTT.